This T cell receptor beta chain was found in a study of blood T cell repertoires in COVID-19 (dated by TCRdb to 2018 to 2020). Study-level background: Samples from collaborators originated in the United States, Italy and Spain and spanned both the acute and convalescent phases of COVID-19. A de-identified subject ID, COVID-19 status, age in years and sex were almost always included in the sample metadata. Deeply sampled blood TCRbeta repertoires from subjects exposed to, actively infected with, or recovered from COVID-19 were included in the dataset. The repertoires were made available in a free public database intended to serve as a resource for research on the immune response to SARS-CoV-2. HLA class I and class II types, where available, came from metadata supplied by the sample provider rather than from assay-based typing. Samples came from the ongoing ImmuneRACE study (first 160 participants) plus 1,254 subjects from 6 global collaborators. The material from the prospective study consisted of cDNA or gDNA derived from T cells, B-cell-depleted T cells, or PBMCs. Findings and caveats that apply to the study as a whole: The quantity of clinical and demographic metadata differed by source and by participant and was supplied without curation.

TCRbeta CDR3 regions were amplified from genomic DNA by means of the immunoSEQ Assay, a bias-controlled multiplex PCR. The published analysis was carried out like this. Within the assay, amplification of reference gene primers was used to estimate how many nucleated cells each sample contained. To quantify the absolute abundance of each unique TCRbeta CDR3 rearrangement, sequence reads were collapsed and filtered. For each sample, productive Simpson clonality was calculated as the square root of Simpson's diversity index over productive rearrangements. TCRdb carries this immuneACCESS record with in-frame sequences only. Its versions omit some clonotypes, under half of them owing to an unresolved V gene in the studies checked, with the rest unexplained. The V and J calls and clone size come from that table; D and trimming were worked out from the DNA. The sample table shows over 250,000 clones, and about 86% are seen once. Approximately 4.5% of the sample is held by the ten biggest clonotypes.

The CDR3 spans 13 residues, from the cysteine through the phenylalanine. Only the CDR3 DNA is retained, 39 bases long and in frame from the first base. The germline ends are 7 bases apart after V is trimmed by 1 base and J by 4 bases. The germline V gene encodes CDR1 LNHDA and CDR2 SQIVND (reference sequence). Turning to this clone: What antigen it recognizes has not been identified. Nothing much larger sits one base from this clone, and base qualities are not available.

Participants in the prospective study were enrolled through a virtual design, were aged about 18 to 90 years, and lived in 20 to 30 United States geographic areas. In the prospective study, participants were assigned to cohorts based on the clinical history participants reported in a screening survey and a study questionnaire. Each participant in the prospective study had whole blood, serum and a nasopharyngeal or oropharyngeal swab collected by mobile phlebotomists. Prospective study participants could optionally give additional blood draws and questionnaires over an approximately two-month period. Before DNA extraction, prospective study blood samples were shipped either frozen or at room temperature.

The clonotype was recovered from a man aged 25-45 years with acute COVID-19. The rearrangement combines TRBV19 with TRBJ1-2, with the D gene uncertain. Sample: PBMCs or T cells enriched from blood (not recorded which). CDR3 loop: CASSIGQVYGYTF. The sequenced DNA is TGTGCCAGTAGTATAGGTCAGGTCTATGGCTACACCTTC.